These T cell receptor beta chains were read from a single sample in a study of blood T cell repertoires in COVID-19. The table came from immunoSEQ multiplex PCR; TCRdb's copy has only in-frame clones and leaves some out. Among about 360,000 clones listed, about 87% were seen once. Material for sequencing was peripheral blood. The receptor source for this set is a human donor in a cohort sampled during active COVID-19. Both conserved end residues are part of each CDR3. D genes are given only for firm matches. The size field is filled for only some rows; it gives once, few, many or a size class.

J gene: TRBJ2-3; clone size: NA; D gene: NA; V gene: TRBV5-4; CDR3 protein: CASSPVGHTDTQYF; CDR3 DNA: TGTGCCAGCAGCCCAGTGGGGCACACAGATACGCAGTATTTT
J gene: TRBJ2-7; clone size: NA; D gene: TRBD1; V gene: TRBV11-2; CDR3 protein: CASSLGDRDYEQYF; CDR3 DNA: TGTGCCAGCAGCTTAGGGGACAGGGACTACGAGCAGTACTTC
J gene: TRBJ2-7; clone size: NA; D gene: TRBD2; V gene: TRBV28; CDR3 protein: CASSIAGGRFYEQYF; CDR3 DNA: TGTGCCAGTTCAATAGCGGGGGGGCGATTCTACGAGCAGTACTTC
J gene: TRBJ1-2; clone size: few; D gene: TRBD1; V gene: TRBV5-1; CDR3 protein: CASSPGQDYGYTF; CDR3 DNA: TGCGCCAGCAGCCCTGGACAGGATTATGGCTACACCTTC
J gene: TRBJ1-2; clone size: NA; D gene: TRBD1; V gene: TRBV6-5; CDR3 protein: CASSYTTGGAYGYTF; CDR3 DNA: TGTGCCAGCAGTTACACTACAGGGGGGGCTTATGGCTACACCTTC
J gene: TRBJ2-3; clone size: NA; D gene: TRBD2; V gene: TRBV7-2; CDR3 protein: CASSLSSGRTDTQYF; CDR3 DNA: TGTGCCAGCAGCTTAAGCAGCGGGAGAACAGATACGCAGTATTTT
J gene: TRBJ1-5; clone size: NA; D gene: NA; V gene: TRBV9; CDR3 protein: CASNRDTYNQPQHF; CDR3 DNA: TGTGCCAGCAACCGGGACACCTACAATCAGCCCCAGCATTTT
J gene: TRBJ1-3; clone size: NA; D gene: NA; V gene: TRBV19; CDR3 protein: CASSTQISGNTIYF; CDR3 DNA: TGTGCCAGTAGTACACAAATCTCTGGAAACACCATATATTTT
J gene: TRBJ2-3; clone size: NA; D gene: TRBD2; V gene: TRBV29-1; CDR3 protein: CSVEGAGGADTQYF; CDR3 DNA: TGCAGCGTTGAAGGCGCGGGAGGGGCAGATACGCAGTATTTT
J gene: TRBJ1-2; clone size: NA; D gene: TRBD1; V gene: TRBV4-2; CDR3 protein: CASSQDFDRGVGYTF; CDR3 DNA: TGTGCCAGCAGCCAAGATTTCGACAGGGGGGTTGGCTACACCTTC
J gene: TRBJ2-5; clone size: NA; D gene: NA; V gene: TRBV30; CDR3 protein: CAWSVSRGQETQYF; CDR3 DNA: TGTGCCTGGAGTGTATCGCGGGGCCAAGAGACCCAGTACTTC
J gene: TRBJ2-5; clone size: NA; D gene: NA; V gene: TRBV9; CDR3 protein: CASSTLGETQYF; CDR3 DNA: TGTGCCAGCAGTACCCTCGGAGAGACCCAGTACTTC
J gene: TRBJ2-3; clone size: NA; D gene: TRBD2; V gene: TRBV7-9; CDR3 protein: CASSPGTSGSTDTQYF; CDR3 DNA: TGTGCCAGCAGCCCCGGGACTAGCGGGAGCACAGATACGCAGTATTTT
J gene: TRBJ2-5; clone size: NA; D gene: TRBD2; V gene: TRBV3-1/TRBV3-2; CDR3 protein: CASSPPASGGRETQYF; CDR3 DNA: TGTGCCAGCAGCCCTCCGGCTAGCGGGGGGCGAGAGACCCAGTACTTC
J gene: TRBJ2-3; clone size: NA; D gene: TRBD2; V gene: TRBV10-3; CDR3 protein: CAIRKTSGSTDTQYF; CDR3 DNA: TGTGCCATCAGGAAGACTAGCGGGTCCACAGATACGCAGTATTTT
J gene: TRBJ2-5; clone size: NA; D gene: TRBD2; V gene: TRBV30; CDR3 protein: CACTGLAGSRTQYF; CDR3 DNA: TGTGCCTGCACGGGACTAGCGGGATCGAGGACCCAGTACTTC
J gene: TRBJ2-3; clone size: NA; D gene: NA; V gene: TRBV11-1; CDR3 protein: CASSPGGQTTDTQYF; CDR3 DNA: TGTGCCAGCTCTCCCGGGGGTCAGACCACAGATACGCAGTATTTT
J gene: TRBJ2-7; clone size: few; D gene: NA; V gene: TRBV5-6; CDR3 protein: CASSIKIGVSPYEQYF; CDR3 DNA: TGTGCCAGCAGTATTAAAATCGGAGTATCCCCCTACGAGCAGTACTTC
J gene: TRBJ2-7; clone size: NA; D gene: NA; V gene: TRBV3-1/TRBV3-2; CDR3 protein: CASSLSGSYYEQYF; CDR3 DNA: TGTGCCAGCAGCCTTTCCGGGTCCTACTACGAGCAGTACTTC